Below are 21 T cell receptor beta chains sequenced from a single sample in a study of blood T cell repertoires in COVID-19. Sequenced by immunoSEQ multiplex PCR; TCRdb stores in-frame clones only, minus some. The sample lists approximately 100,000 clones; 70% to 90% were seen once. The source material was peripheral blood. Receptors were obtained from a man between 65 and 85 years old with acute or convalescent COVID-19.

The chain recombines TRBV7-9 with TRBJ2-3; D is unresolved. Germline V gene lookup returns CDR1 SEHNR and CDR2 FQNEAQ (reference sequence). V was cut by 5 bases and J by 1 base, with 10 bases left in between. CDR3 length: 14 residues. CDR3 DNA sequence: TGTGCCAGCAGCCTTCGTGGAGGCACAGATACGCAGTATTTT. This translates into CASSLRGGTDTQYF.

CDR3 nucleotides: TGCGCCAGCAGCTTTGAGGCAAGCTTCTATAATTCACCCCTCCACTTT. Amino acids: CASSFEASFYNSPLHF. This chain uses TRBV5-1 with TRBJ1-6; no clear D. Germline CDR1 reads SGHRS; CDR2 reads YFSETQ. The CDR3 is made up of 16 amino acids. The V end was cut by 2 bases, the J end by 3 bases, with 12 bases between.

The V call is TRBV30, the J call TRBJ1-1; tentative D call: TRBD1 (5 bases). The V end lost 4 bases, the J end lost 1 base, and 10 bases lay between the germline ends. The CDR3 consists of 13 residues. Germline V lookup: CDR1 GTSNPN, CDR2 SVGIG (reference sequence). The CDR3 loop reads CAWTKTGNTEAFF. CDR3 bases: TGTGCCTGGACCAAAACAGGGAACACTGAAGCTTTCTTT.

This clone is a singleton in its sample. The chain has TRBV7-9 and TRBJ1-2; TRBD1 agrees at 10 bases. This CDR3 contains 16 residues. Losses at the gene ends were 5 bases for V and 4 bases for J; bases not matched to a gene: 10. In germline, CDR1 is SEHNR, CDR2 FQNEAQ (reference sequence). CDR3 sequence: CASSPGTGAAGYGYTF. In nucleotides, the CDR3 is TGTGCCAGCAGCCCAGGGACAGGGGCCGCCGGCTATGGCTACACCTTC.

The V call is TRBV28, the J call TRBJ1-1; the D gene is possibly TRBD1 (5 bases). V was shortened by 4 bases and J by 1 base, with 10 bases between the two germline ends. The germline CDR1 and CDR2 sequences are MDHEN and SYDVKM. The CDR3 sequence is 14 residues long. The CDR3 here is CASSSEGRNTEAFF. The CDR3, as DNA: TGTGCCAGCAGTTCGGAGGGACGGAACACTGAAGCTTTCTTT.

The CDR3 loop is CASSLWLASSYNEQFF. The CDR3 DNA sequence: TGTGCCAGCAGTTTATGGCTAGCGTCCTCCTACAATGAGCAGTTCTTC. V usage is TRBV28 and J usage is TRBJ2-1, with D possibly TRBD2 on 6 matching bases. The CDR3 has 16 amino acids. Trimming cost V 0 bases and J 0 bases, with 9 bases left between them. Per germline, CDR1 MDHEN and CDR2 SYDVKM.

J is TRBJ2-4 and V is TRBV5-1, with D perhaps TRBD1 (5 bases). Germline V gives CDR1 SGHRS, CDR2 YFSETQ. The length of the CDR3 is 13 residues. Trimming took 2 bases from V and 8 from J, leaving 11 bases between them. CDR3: CASSLNRMDIQYF. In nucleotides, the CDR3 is TGCGCCAGCAGCTTAAACAGGATGGACATTCAGTACTTC.

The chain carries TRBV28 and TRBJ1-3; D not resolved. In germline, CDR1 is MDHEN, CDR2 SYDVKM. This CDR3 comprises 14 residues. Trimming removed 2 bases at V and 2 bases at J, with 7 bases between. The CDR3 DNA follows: TGTGCCAGCAGTTTAACCCAGACTGGAAACACCATATATTTT. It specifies CASSLTQTGNTIYF.

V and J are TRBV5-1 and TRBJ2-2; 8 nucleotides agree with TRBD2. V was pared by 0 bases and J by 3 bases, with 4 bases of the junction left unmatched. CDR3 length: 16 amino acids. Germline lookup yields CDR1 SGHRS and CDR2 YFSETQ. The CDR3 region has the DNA TGCGCCAGCAGCTTGGCCCCGGGGGGGCACACCGGGGAGCTGTTTTTT. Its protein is CASSLAPGGHTGELFF. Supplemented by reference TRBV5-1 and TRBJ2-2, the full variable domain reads KAGVTQTPRYLIKTRGQQVTLSCSPISGHRSVSWYQQTPGQGLQFLFEYFSETQRNKGNFPGRFSGRQFSNSRSEMNVSTLELGDSALYLCASSLAPGGHTGELFFGEGSRLTVL.

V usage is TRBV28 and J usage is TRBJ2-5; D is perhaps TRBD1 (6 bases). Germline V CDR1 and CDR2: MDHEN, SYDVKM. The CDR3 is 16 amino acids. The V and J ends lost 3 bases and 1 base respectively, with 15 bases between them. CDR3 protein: CASSFGWGQPQETQYF. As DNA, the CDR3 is TGTGCCAGCAGTTTTGGCTGGGGACAACCCCAAGAGACCCAGTACTTC. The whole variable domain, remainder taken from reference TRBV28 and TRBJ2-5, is DVKVTQSSRYLVKRTGEKVFLECVQDMDHENMFWYRQDPGLGLRLIYFSYDVKMKEKGDIPEGYSVSREKKERFSLILESASTNQTSMYLCASSFGWGQPQETQYFGPGTRLLVL.

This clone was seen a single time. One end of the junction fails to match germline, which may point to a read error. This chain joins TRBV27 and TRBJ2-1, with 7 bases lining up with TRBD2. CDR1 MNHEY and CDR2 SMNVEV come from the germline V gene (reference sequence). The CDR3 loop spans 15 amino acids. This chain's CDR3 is CASSDAGRTYNEQFF. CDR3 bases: TGTGCCAGCAGCGACGCCGGGAGGACCTATAATGAGCAGTTCTTC.

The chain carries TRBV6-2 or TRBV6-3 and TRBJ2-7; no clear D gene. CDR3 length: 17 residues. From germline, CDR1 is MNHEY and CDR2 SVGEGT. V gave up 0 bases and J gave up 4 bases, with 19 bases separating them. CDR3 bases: TGTGCCAGCAGTTACTCGCTCGGGTTTGTTGTCCAGTACGAGCAGTACGTC. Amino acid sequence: CASSYSLGFVVQYEQYV.

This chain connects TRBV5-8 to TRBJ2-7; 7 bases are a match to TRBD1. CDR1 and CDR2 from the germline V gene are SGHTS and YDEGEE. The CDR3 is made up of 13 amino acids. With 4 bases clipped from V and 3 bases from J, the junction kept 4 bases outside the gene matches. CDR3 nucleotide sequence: TGTGCCAGCAGCGACGGGACAGTCTACGAGCAGTACTTC. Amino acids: CASSDGTVYEQYF.

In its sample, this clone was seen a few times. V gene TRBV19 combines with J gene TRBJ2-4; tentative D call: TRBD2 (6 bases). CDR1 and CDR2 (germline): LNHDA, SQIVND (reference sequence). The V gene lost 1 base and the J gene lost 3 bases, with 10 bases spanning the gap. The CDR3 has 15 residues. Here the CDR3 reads CASSIVQGGKNIQYF. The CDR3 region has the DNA TGTGCCAGTAGTATAGTGCAGGGAGGCAAAAACATTCAGTACTTC.

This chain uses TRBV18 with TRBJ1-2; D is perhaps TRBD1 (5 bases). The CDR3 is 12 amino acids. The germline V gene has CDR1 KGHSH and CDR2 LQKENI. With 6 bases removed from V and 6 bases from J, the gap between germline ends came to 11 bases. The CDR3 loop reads CASSSRVDGYTF. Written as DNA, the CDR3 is TGTGCCAGCTCGTCCAGGGTTGATGGCTACACCTTC.

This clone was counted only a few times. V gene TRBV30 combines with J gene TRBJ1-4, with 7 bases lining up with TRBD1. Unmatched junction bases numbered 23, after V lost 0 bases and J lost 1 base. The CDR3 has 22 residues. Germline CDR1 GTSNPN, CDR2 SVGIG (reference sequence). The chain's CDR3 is CAWSVFTGDFQRTYLTNEKLFF. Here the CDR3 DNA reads TGTGCCTGGAGTGTATTTACAGGGGATTTTCAGAGGACTTACCTAACTAATGAAAAACTGTTTTTT.

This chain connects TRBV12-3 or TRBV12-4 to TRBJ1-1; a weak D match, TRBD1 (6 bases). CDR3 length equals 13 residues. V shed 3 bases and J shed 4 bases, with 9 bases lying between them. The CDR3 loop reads CASSFTGRTEAFF. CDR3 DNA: TGTGCCAGCAGTTTTACAGGGCGCACTGAAGCTTTCTTT.

CDR3 in DNA: TGTGCCAGCCAGCGGGAATCGGGCACAGATACGCAGTATTTT. Its translation is CASQRESGTDTQYF. This chain connects TRBV11-2 to TRBJ2-3, with TRBD2 identical over 7 bases. V lost 8 bases, J lost 1 base, and 6 bases stayed unmatched. CDR3 length equals 14 residues. CDR1 and CDR2 from the germline V gene are SGHAT and FQNNGV. The full variable domain, with the rest looked up from reference TRBV11-2 and TRBJ2-3, is EAGVAQSPRYKIIEKRQSVAFWCNPISGHATLYWYQQILGQGPKLLIQFQNNGVVDDSQLPKDRFSAERLKGVDSTLKIQPAKLEDSAVYLCASQRESGTDTQYFGPGTRLTVL.

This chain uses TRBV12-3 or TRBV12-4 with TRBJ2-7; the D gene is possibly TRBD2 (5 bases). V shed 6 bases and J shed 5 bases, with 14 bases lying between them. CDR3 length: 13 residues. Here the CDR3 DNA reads TGTGCCAGCAGCGGGTCCGGGCGGGACGAGCAGTACTTC. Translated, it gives CASSGSGRDEQYF.

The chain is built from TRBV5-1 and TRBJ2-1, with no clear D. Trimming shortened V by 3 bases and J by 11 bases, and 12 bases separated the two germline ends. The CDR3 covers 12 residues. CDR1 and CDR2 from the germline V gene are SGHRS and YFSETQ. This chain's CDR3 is CASSYEARKQFF. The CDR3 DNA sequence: TGCGCCAGCAGCTACGAGGCTAGGAAGCAGTTCTTC. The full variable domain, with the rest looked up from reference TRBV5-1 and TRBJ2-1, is KAGVTQTPRYLIKTRGQQVTLSCSPISGHRSVSWYQQTPGQGLQFLFEYFSETQRNKGNFPGRFSGRQFSNSRSEMNVSTLELGDSALYLCASSYEARKQFFGPGTRLTVL.

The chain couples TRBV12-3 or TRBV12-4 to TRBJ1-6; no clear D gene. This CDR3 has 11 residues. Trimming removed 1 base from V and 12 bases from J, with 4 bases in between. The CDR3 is CASSLGLPLHF. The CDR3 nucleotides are TGTGCCAGCAGTTTAGGTCTACCCCTCCACTTT.